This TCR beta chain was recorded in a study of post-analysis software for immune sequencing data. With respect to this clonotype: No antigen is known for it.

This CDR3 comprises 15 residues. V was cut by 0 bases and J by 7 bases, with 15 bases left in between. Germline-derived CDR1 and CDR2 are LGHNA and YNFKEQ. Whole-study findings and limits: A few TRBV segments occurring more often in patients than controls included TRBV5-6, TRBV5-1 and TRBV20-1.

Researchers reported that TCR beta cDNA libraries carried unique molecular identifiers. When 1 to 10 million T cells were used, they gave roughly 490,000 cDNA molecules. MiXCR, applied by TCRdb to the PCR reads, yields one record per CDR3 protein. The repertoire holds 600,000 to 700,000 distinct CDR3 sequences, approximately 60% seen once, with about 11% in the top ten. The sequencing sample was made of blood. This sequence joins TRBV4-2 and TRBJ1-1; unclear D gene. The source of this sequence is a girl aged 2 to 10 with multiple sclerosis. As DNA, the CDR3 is TGTGCCAGCAGCCAAGATTCTGCAGGCGACTTTGAAGCTTTCTTT. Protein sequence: CASSQDSAGDFEAFF.